This T cell receptor beta chain was found in a study of OX40 agonist ivuxolimab in advanced cancers. This clone was detected only a few times. The repertoire was sequenced with immunoSEQ multiplex PCR; TCRdb's copy has only in-frame clones and lacks some. The data show roughly 75,000 clones, about nine tenths seen once. The length of the CDR3 is 15 residues. The germline V gene encodes CDR1 GTSNPN and CDR2 SVGIG (reference sequence). V lost 2 bases, J lost 1 base, and 5 bases stayed unmatched. The sample here was CD4+ or CD8+ T cells sorted from blood, taken in a trial of the OX40 agonist ivuxolimab. This receptor was obtained from an adult with an advanced solid tumor such as melanoma, head and neck, liver or kidney cancer. The gene calls are TRBV30 and TRBJ1-5; 7 nucleotides match TRBD1. In DNA, the CDR3 is TGTGCCTGGAGTAAGGGACAGTCAAGCAATCAGCCCCAGCATTTT. This sequence encodes CAWSKGQSSNQPQHF.